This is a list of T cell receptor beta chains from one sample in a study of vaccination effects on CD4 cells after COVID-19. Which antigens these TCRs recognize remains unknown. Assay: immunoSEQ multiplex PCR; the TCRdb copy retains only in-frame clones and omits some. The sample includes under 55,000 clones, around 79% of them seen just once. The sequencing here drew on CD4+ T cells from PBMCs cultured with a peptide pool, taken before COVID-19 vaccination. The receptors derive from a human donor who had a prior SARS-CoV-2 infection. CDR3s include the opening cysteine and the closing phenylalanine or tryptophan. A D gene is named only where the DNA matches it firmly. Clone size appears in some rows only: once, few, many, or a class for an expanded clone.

CDR3nt: TGTGCCAGCAGTGAAGTTGGGGTTGGGCAGCCCCAGCATTTT
CDR3aa: CASSEVGVGQPQHF
abundance: NA
j_gene: TRBJ1-5
d_gene: NA
v_gene: TRBV2

CDR3nt: TGTGCCACCAGCTTGGGACAGGTCAACTATGGCTACACCTTC
CDR3aa: CATSLGQVNYGYTF
abundance: NA
j_gene: TRBJ1-2
d_gene: TRBD1
v_gene: TRBV15

CDR3nt: TGTGCCTGGAACGGACTGACAACTAATGAAAAACTGTTTTTT
CDR3aa: CAWNGLTTNEKLFF
abundance: NA
j_gene: TRBJ1-4
d_gene: NA
v_gene: TRBV30

CDR3nt: TGTGCCAGCAGCGCAGAGCCAGCGGGGGGAAACTACAATGAGCAGTTCTTC
CDR3aa: CASSAEPAGGNYNEQFF
abundance: NA
j_gene: TRBJ2-1
d_gene: TRBD2
v_gene: TRBV9

CDR3nt: TGTGCCAGCTCACCAAGACAGGGTTTTCAGGGCACCGGGGAGCTGTTTTTT
CDR3aa: CASSPRQGFQGTGELFF
abundance: NA
j_gene: TRBJ2-2
d_gene: TRBD1
v_gene: TRBV18

CDR3nt: TGTGCCAGCAGCGTAGTTAAGGAGAACACTGAAGCTTTCTTT
CDR3aa: CASSVVKENTEAFF
abundance: NA
j_gene: TRBJ1-1
d_gene: NA
v_gene: TRBV9

CDR3nt: TGTGCCACCAGTGATAACGGTCACTACGAGCAGTACTTC
CDR3aa: CATSDNGHYEQYF
abundance: NA
j_gene: TRBJ2-7
d_gene: NA
v_gene: TRBV24-1

CDR3nt: TGCAGCGTCGTCCCCCGGGACACCTCCTACGAGCAGTACTTC
CDR3aa: CSVVPRDTSYEQYF
abundance: NA
j_gene: TRBJ2-7
d_gene: NA
v_gene: TRBV29-1

CDR3nt: TGTGCCAGCAGCAAAGCCGCAGGGTGGGGCACTGAAGCTTTCTTT
CDR3aa: CASSKAAGWGTEAFF
abundance: NA
j_gene: TRBJ1-1
d_gene: NA
v_gene: TRBV21-1

CDR3nt: TGTGCCAGCCAAGGGGGTAGGAACTATGGCTACACCTTC
CDR3aa: CASQGGRNYGYTF
abundance: NA
j_gene: TRBJ1-2
d_gene: NA
v_gene: TRBV12-3/TRBV12-4

CDR3nt: TGTGCCAGCTCACCCGCCAGTAACTACGAGCAGTACTTC
CDR3aa: CASSPASNYEQYF
abundance: once
j_gene: TRBJ2-7
d_gene: NA
v_gene: TRBV18

CDR3nt: TGTGCCAGCAAGCGCATTCGGGACTCTCAGCAGTTCTTC
CDR3aa: CASKRIRDSQQFF
abundance: NA
j_gene: TRBJ2-1
d_gene: NA
v_gene: TRBV2

CDR3nt: TGCGCCAGCAGTCAAGACAGGGGACTATTCCCTTTCAACACTGAAGCTTTCTTT
CDR3aa: CASSQDRGLFPFNTEAFF
abundance: NA
j_gene: TRBJ1-1
d_gene: TRBD1
v_gene: TRBV4-3

CDR3nt: TGTGCCAGCTCACCAGTGTACCAAGAGACCCAGTACTTC
CDR3aa: CASSPVYQETQYF
abundance: NA
j_gene: TRBJ2-5
d_gene: NA
v_gene: TRBV18

CDR3nt: TGTGCCAGCAGCTTGATTGACAGGGAAGGGACTGAAGCTTTCTTT
CDR3aa: CASSLIDREGTEAFF
abundance: NA
j_gene: TRBJ1-1
d_gene: TRBD1
v_gene: TRBV5-5

CDR3nt: TGTGCCAGCCGGGGACGGGAGTACGGCGGGGAGCTGTTTTTT
CDR3aa: CASRGREYGGELFF
abundance: NA
j_gene: TRBJ2-2
d_gene: NA
v_gene: TRBV3-1/TRBV3-2

CDR3nt: TGTGCCAGCAGCACGGTTGAGACCCAGTACTTC
CDR3aa: CASSTVETQYF
abundance: NA
j_gene: TRBJ2-5
d_gene: NA
v_gene: TRBV7-8

CDR3nt: TGTGCCAGCAGCTTCGGTTCGGCGGTTAACACCGGGGAGCTGTTTTTT
CDR3aa: CASSFGSAVNTGELFF
abundance: NA
j_gene: TRBJ2-2
d_gene: NA
v_gene: TRBV7-3

CDR3nt: TGTGCCAGCTCACCAAGCCCAGGGAAACTGTTTTTT
CDR3aa: CASSPSPGKLFF
abundance: NA
j_gene: TRBJ1-4
d_gene: NA
v_gene: TRBV18

CDR3nt: TGTGCCAGCAGCTTATGGGCAGGGGGTAATGAGCAGTTCTTC
CDR3aa: CASSLWAGGNEQFF
abundance: NA
j_gene: TRBJ2-1
d_gene: TRBD1
v_gene: TRBV7-3

CDR3nt: TGCGCCAGCAGCTTGATCGGGGATCGCACAGATACGCAGTATTTT
CDR3aa: CASSLIGDRTDTQYF
abundance: NA
j_gene: TRBJ2-3
d_gene: NA
v_gene: TRBV5-1

CDR3nt: TGCGCCAGCAGCCAAGGGTGGCCATTAAGCTCCTACGAGCAGTACTTC
CDR3aa: CASSQGWPLSSYEQYF
abundance: NA
j_gene: TRBJ2-7
d_gene: NA
v_gene: TRBV4-3

CDR3nt: TGCGCCAGCAGCTTGGCTTCAGGGGCGAGCACTGAAGCTTTCTTT
CDR3aa: CASSLASGASTEAFF
abundance: NA
j_gene: TRBJ1-1
d_gene: NA
v_gene: TRBV5-1

CDR3nt: TGTGCCAGCAGCCTAAGGGGGGTCCAGGGGTTGTTCCACGAGCAGTACTTC
CDR3aa: CASSLRGVQGLFHEQYF
abundance: NA
j_gene: TRBJ2-7
d_gene: NA
v_gene: TRBV7-9

CDR3nt: TGTGCCAGCATAGGGCTAGCGGGATCTCAAAATACGCAGTATTTT
CDR3aa: CASIGLAGSQNTQYF
abundance: NA
j_gene: TRBJ2-3
d_gene: TRBD2
v_gene: TRBV2

CDR3nt: TGTGCCAGCAGTGAAGCTTCTCCCCCCGGACTGATGGACTCACCCCTCCACTTT
CDR3aa: CASSEASPPGLMDSPLHF
abundance: few
j_gene: TRBJ1-6
d_gene: NA
v_gene: TRBV2

CDR3nt: TGTGCCAGCAGGACCCTTTCCGGGGTCCGAGAGACCCAGTACTTC
CDR3aa: CASRTLSGVRETQYF
abundance: NA
j_gene: TRBJ2-5
d_gene: NA
v_gene: TRBV6-5

CDR3nt: TGTGCCAGTAGTGTAAGGGGGCATGGAAAACTGTTTTTT
CDR3aa: CASSVRGHGKLFF
abundance: NA
j_gene: TRBJ1-4
d_gene: TRBD1
v_gene: TRBV19

CDR3nt: TGTGCCAGCGGGGGGGACAGGGGGCTCTCTGGGGCCAACGTCCTGACTTTC
CDR3aa: CASGGDRGLSGANVLTF
abundance: few
j_gene: TRBJ2-6
d_gene: TRBD1
v_gene: TRBV2

CDR3nt: TGTGCCAGCAGCTTAGCGACAGCATACGAAGCTTTCTTT
CDR3aa: CASSLATAYEAFF
abundance: NA
j_gene: TRBJ1-1
d_gene: NA
v_gene: TRBV7-2

CDR3nt: TGTGCCAGCAGCTTAACCCGGGAGCATGAGCAGTTCTTC
CDR3aa: CASSLTREHEQFF
abundance: NA
j_gene: TRBJ2-1
d_gene: NA
v_gene: TRBV7-3

CDR3nt: TGTGCCAGCAGAGCCCCGGGACAGGGAAGGGAGACCCAGTACTTC
CDR3aa: CASRAPGQGRETQYF
abundance: NA
j_gene: TRBJ2-5
d_gene: TRBD1
v_gene: TRBV27

CDR3nt: TGTGCCAGCAGCATACCGTACAATGAGCAGTTCTTC
CDR3aa: CASSIPYNEQFF
abundance: NA
j_gene: TRBJ2-1
d_gene: NA
v_gene: TRBV6-2/TRBV6-3

CDR3nt: TGTGCCAGCAGTAAGGACAGGGAGAACACTGAAGCTTTCTTT
CDR3aa: CASSKDRENTEAFF
abundance: NA
j_gene: TRBJ1-1
d_gene: TRBD1
v_gene: TRBV6-5

CDR3nt: TGCGCCAGCAGCCCCGGGACAGGGATCCACGAGCAGTACTTC
CDR3aa: CASSPGTGIHEQYF
abundance: many
j_gene: TRBJ2-7
d_gene: TRBD1
v_gene: TRBV5-1

CDR3nt: TGTGCCAGCTCACCAAACTTGGACAGGGGAAGGACCGGGGAGCTGTTTTTT
CDR3aa: CASSPNLDRGRTGELFF
abundance: NA
j_gene: TRBJ2-2
d_gene: TRBD1
v_gene: TRBV18

CDR3nt: TGTGCCAGCAGCTTATTAAGGACCACAGATACGCAGTATTTT
CDR3aa: CASSLLRTTDTQYF
abundance: NA
j_gene: TRBJ2-3
d_gene: NA
v_gene: TRBV7-2

CDR3nt: TGTGCCAGCAGTTTAGGGTCAAAAGCTTTCTTT
CDR3aa: CASSLGSKAFF
abundance: NA
j_gene: TRBJ1-1
d_gene: NA
v_gene: TRBV12-3/TRBV12-4